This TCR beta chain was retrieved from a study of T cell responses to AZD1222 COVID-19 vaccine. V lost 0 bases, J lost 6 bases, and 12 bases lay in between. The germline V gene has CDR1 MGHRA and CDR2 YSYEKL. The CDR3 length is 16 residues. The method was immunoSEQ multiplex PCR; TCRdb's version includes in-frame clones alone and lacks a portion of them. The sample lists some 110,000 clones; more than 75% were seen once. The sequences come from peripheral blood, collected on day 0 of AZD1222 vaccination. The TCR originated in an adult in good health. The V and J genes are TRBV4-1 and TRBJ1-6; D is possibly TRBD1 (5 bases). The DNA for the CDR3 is TGCGCCAGCAGCCAAGATATAAGAGGGGTTAATTCACCCCTCCACTTT. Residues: CASSQDIRGVNSPLHF.